The 29 T cell receptor beta chains presented below share a single source sample, sequenced in a study of regulatory T cells in long-lasting Graves disease. Combining iRepertoire HTBI primers with Arm-PCR of CDR3 regions, the authors built TCR beta libraries. From the multiplex PCR reads, TCRdb called clonotypes with MiXCR, one entry per CDR3 protein. Found here are some 490,000 distinct CDR3 sequences, approximately 12% of them singletons; the top ten hold around 9.3%. The time point denotes: newly diagnosed GD, antithyroid drugs for less than 3 months. PBMCs provided the RNA from which the TCR library was made. These data are also associated with another study on T cells in Graves' hyperthyroidism and ophthalmopathy.

The material sequenced was peripheral blood mononuclear cells (PBMCs), taken at new diagnosis, from a patient treated with antithyroid drugs. The receptors stem from a woman aged 25 to 39 with Graves disease.

The V gene is TRBV20-1, the J gene TRBJ2-7; 9 bases agree with TRBD1. CDR3 length: 14 amino acids. V trimming: 3 bases; J trimming: 5 bases; junction bases outside the gene matches: 8. CDR1 and CDR2 from the germline V gene are DFQATT and SNEGSKA (reference sequence). The CDR3 here is CSASEQGAGNEQYF. CDR3 DNA: TGCAGTGCTAGCGAACAGGGGGCGGGTAACGAGCAGTACTTC.

This clonotype was seen many times. This rearrangement joins TRBV30 to TRBJ2-2, with 9 bases aligning to TRBD1. Germline V gene lookup returns CDR1 GTSNPN and CDR2 SVGIG (reference sequence). Trimming took 8 bases from V and 5 from J; bases not matched to a gene: 12. The CDR3 runs 15 residues. The CDR3 coding sequence is TGTGCCGGGGGAACAGGGGGCGCATCGACCGGGGAGCTGTTTTTT. Protein product: CAGGTGGASTGELFF. Drawing the rest from reference TRBV30 and TRBJ2-2, the complete variable domain is SQTIHQWPATLVQPVGSPLSLECTVEGTSNPNLYWYRQAAGRGLQLLFYSVGIGQISSEVPQNLSASRPQDRQFILSSKKLLLSDSGFYLCAGGTGGASTGELFFGEGSRLTVL.

This clonotype was observed many times. This sequence joins TRBV27 and TRBJ2-1, with TRBD1 matching 8 bases. In germline, CDR1 is MNHEY, CDR2 SMNVEV (reference sequence). Unmatched junction bases numbered 7, after V lost 5 bases and J lost 7 bases. CDR3 length: 14 amino acids. CDR3 loop: CASSHPGGGNEQFF. For the CDR3, the DNA is TGTGCCAGCAGTCATCCAGGGGGCGGGAATGAGCAGTTCTTC.

This chain links TRBV18 with TRBJ1-5; D not resolved. Germline assignment: CDR1 KGHSH and CDR2 LQKENI. The CDR3 length is 14 residues. V lost 2 bases to trimming and J lost 7 bases, with 12 bases between them. The CDR3 nucleotides read TGTGCCAGCTCACCAGGCGCAGGAAGACAGCCCCAGCATTTT. Translation: CASSPGAGRQPQHF.

Regarding this clonotype: A single base separates this from a much larger clone, so it may be a read error. The chain recombines TRBV11-2 with TRBJ2-2, with a weak D call TRBD1 (5 bases). The V end was cut by 8 bases, the J end by 0 bases, with 19 bases between. Germline V gene sequence: CDR1 SGHAT, CDR2 FQNNGV. This CDR3 has 17 residues. The CDR3 nucleotides read TGTGCCAGCGGCCCCGGGCTCCGACAGACGAACACCGGGGAGCTGTTTTTT. Residues: CASGPGLRQTNTGELFF.

This clonotype was detected a few times. The CDR3 nucleotides are TGTGCCAGCAGCTTAGGAAGAGGACTAGCGGGAGCTTTAAACACCGGGGAGCTGTTTTTT. It translates to CASSLGRGLAGALNTGELFF. V usage is TRBV11-3 and J usage is TRBJ2-2; 13 bases map to TRBD2. The CDR3 covers 20 residues. Germline CDR1 is SGHNT and CDR2 is YENEEA. V was clipped by 1 base and J by 2 bases; unmatched bases: 10.

The table lists this clonotype with many counts. The chain couples TRBV7-9 to TRBJ2-7; possible D gene TRBD2, 6 bases. Deletions cut 5 bases from V and 0 bases from J, with 14 bases between. The CDR3 is 15 residues long. Germline loops: CDR1 SEHNR, CDR2 FQNEAQ (reference sequence). The chain's CDR3 is CASSREGGSSYEQYF. Here the CDR3 DNA reads TGTGCCAGCAGCCGTGAGGGAGGCTCCTCCTACGAGCAGTACTTC.

The chain carries TRBV9 and TRBJ2-1, with D possibly matching TRBD2 (5 bases). Per the germline V gene, CDR1 is SGDLS and CDR2 is YYNGEE. The V end lost 0 bases, the J end lost 7 bases, and 14 bases lay between the germline ends. The CDR3 totals 15 residues. DNA of the CDR3: TGTGCCAGCAGCGTAGGCCCACTAGTAACTAATGAGCAGTTCTTC. This encodes CASSVGPLVTNEQFF.

This clonotype was recorded many times. This CDR3 is CASSASGTNYNEQFF. The CDR3 coding sequence is TGTGCCAGCAGCGCTTCCGGGACTAACTACAATGAGCAGTTCTTC. The rearrangement uses TRBV11-2 and TRBJ2-1; TRBD2 matches 7 bases. J gave up 3 bases and V 5 bases, and 7 bases lay outside the gene matches. The CDR3 extends over 15 amino acids. Germline loops: CDR1 SGHAT, CDR2 FQNNGV.

Many counts were recorded for this clonotype. The chain uses TRBV13 and TRBJ2-3; D is unclear. Germline-derived CDR1 and CDR2 are PRHDT and FYEKMQ (reference sequence). CDR3 size: 14 residues. Trimming removed 1 base at V and 3 bases at J, with 8 bases between. The CDR3 is CASSLVDLTDTQYF. CDR3 sequence (DNA): TGTGCCAGCAGCTTAGTGGACCTAACAGATACGCAGTATTTT. The complete variable domain, with remaining parts taken from reference TRBV13 and TRBJ2-3, reads AAGVIQSPRHLIKEKRETATLKCYPIPRHDTVYWYQQGPGQDPQFLISFYEKMQSDKGSIPDRFSAQQFSDYHSELNMSSLELGDSALYFCASSLVDLTDTQYFGPGTRLTVL.

At least ten counts were recorded for this clonotype. This chain uses TRBV20-1 with TRBJ2-7, with TRBD1 identical over 10 bases. Germline V gives CDR1 DFQATT, CDR2 SNEGSKA (reference sequence). The CDR3 runs 13 residues. V was clipped by 3 bases and J by 7 bases; unmatched bases: 6. The CDR3 is CSASRDRGGEQYF. In DNA form, the CDR3 reads TGCAGTGCTAGCCGGGACAGGGGCGGGGAGCAGTACTTC.

This clonotype showed up many times. In nucleotides, the CDR3 is TGTGCCTGGAGTGTGGGGGGGGGGGCCAACGTCCTGACTTTC. This gives the protein CAWSVGGGANVLTF. The gene calls are TRBV30 and TRBJ2-6, with TRBD2 matching over 7 bases. CDR1 and CDR2 (germline): GTSNPN, SVGIG (reference sequence). Trimming cost V 0 bases and J 4 bases; bases outside gene matches: 0. The CDR3 spans 14 residues.

This clonotype appeared many times. The chain couples TRBV20-1 to TRBJ1-6, with TRBD1 identical over 7 bases. The CDR3 covers 15 residues. V lost 5 bases and J lost 9; bases outside the gene matches: 13. CDR1 is DFQATT and CDR2 is SNEGSKA in the germline V gene (reference sequence). CDR3 region: CSARHRGGVGSPLHF. CDR3 DNA sequence: TGCAGTGCTCGGCACAGGGGTGGAGTGGGTTCACCCCTCCACTTT.

This clonotype was picked up many times. This sequence joins TRBV28 and TRBJ2-3; the D gene is possibly TRBD2 (7 bases). Trimming stripped 0 bases from V and 0 bases from J, with 16 bases between. The CDR3 loop spans 18 amino acids. Germline V lookup: CDR1 MDHEN, CDR2 SYDVKM. DNA of the CDR3: TGTGCCAGCAGTTTATGGGAGGGGGGGGGCCACAGCACAGATACGCAGTATTTT. Its translation is CASSLWEGGGHSTDTQYF.

This clonotype was found many times. This chain links TRBV7-9 with TRBJ2-7; 7 nucleotides align to TRBD2. Unmatched junction bases numbered 9, after V lost 4 bases and J lost 0 bases. The CDR3 totals 16 residues. Germline loops: CDR1 SEHNR, CDR2 FQNEAQ (reference sequence). The CDR3 region is CASSSSSGTTSYEQYF. In DNA, the CDR3 is TGTGCCAGCAGCTCTTCGAGCGGGACCACCTCCTACGAGCAGTACTTC.

This chain links TRBV7-9 with TRBJ2-1; the D gene could be TRBD1 or TRBD2 (6 bases each). The CDR3 has 17 amino acids. V lost 1 base and J lost 7, with 20 bases in between. Germline CDR1 reads SEHNR; CDR2 reads FQNEAQ (reference sequence). CDR3 in DNA: TGTGCCAGCAGCTTAGGGAGGGTTCGAGGGGGAGAGAATGAGCAGTTCTTC. It encodes CASSLGRVRGGENEQFF.

This clonotype turned up a few times. The V gene is TRBV5-1, the J gene TRBJ2-5; 7 bases are shared with TRBD2. CDR3 size: 15 residues. V lost 2 bases to trimming and J lost 5 bases; unmatched junction nucleotides: 9. Per the germline V gene, CDR1 is SGHRS and CDR2 is YFSETQ. CDR3 protein: CASSLGSGGMETQYF. CDR3 coding DNA: TGCGCCAGCAGCTTAGGATCGGGAGGTATGGAGACCCAGTACTTC.

This clonotype was counted a few times. The chain carries TRBV29-1 and TRBJ1-1, with a possible D match to TRBD1 (6 bases). Germline V lookup: CDR1 SQVTM, CDR2 ANQGSEA. Deletions cut 4 bases from V and 1 base from J, with 13 bases between. The CDR3 is made up of 14 amino acids. The CDR3 bases are TGCAGCGTTGCCGGCCAGGGGACGAACACTGAAGCTTTCTTT. It yields the protein CSVAGQGTNTEAFF. The full variable domain, its missing parts supplied by reference TRBV29-1 and TRBJ1-1, is SAVISQKPSRDICQRGTSLTIQCQVDSQVTMMFWYRQQPGQSLTLIATANQGSEATYESGFVIDKFPISRPNLTFSTLTVSNMSPEDSSIYLCSVAGQGTNTEAFFGQGTRLTVV.

The CDR3 spells CASSSGGQDYEQYF. For the CDR3, the DNA is TGTGCCAGCAGCTCAGGGGGACAGGACTACGAGCAGTACTTC. The rearrangement uses TRBV11-2 and TRBJ2-7; 8 positions agree with TRBD1. Germline V gene sequence: CDR1 SGHAT, CDR2 FQNNGV. Trimming took 4 bases from V and 3 from J; bases not matched to a gene: 5. The CDR3 is 14 amino acids.

The table lists this clonotype with a few counts. The chain uses TRBV20-1 and TRBJ1-1; a possible D gene is TRBD1 (5 bases). Trimming shortened V by 2 bases and J by 3 bases, and 13 bases separated the two germline ends. From germline, CDR1 is DFQATT and CDR2 SNEGSKA (reference sequence). The CDR3 is 14 amino acids. CDR3 region: CSARPGTGHTEAFF. CDR3 DNA sequence: TGCAGTGCTAGACCGGGGACGGGGCACACTGAAGCTTTCTTT.

In this sample, this clonotype turned up many times. The V call is TRBV3-1, the J call TRBJ2-3; 9 nucleotides line up with TRBD2. V was clipped by 0 bases and J by 0 bases; unmatched bases: 7. Germline CDR1 reads LGHDT; CDR2 reads YNNKEL (reference sequence). The CDR3 is 18 amino acids. DNA of the CDR3: TGTGCCAGCAGCCAAGATTATTGGCGGGAGGGTAGCACAGATACGCAGTATTTT. It specifies CASSQDYWREGSTDTQYF.

This clonotype was seen repeatedly, ten times or more. J is TRBJ1-4 and V is TRBV19; D gene uncertain. The CDR3 spans 13 residues. V was shortened by 4 bases and J by 7 bases, with 10 bases between the two germline ends. Germline CDR1 is LNHDA and CDR2 is SQIVND (reference sequence). The chain's CDR3 is CASSTGRTEKLFF. The CDR3 region has the DNA TGTGCCAGTAGTACGGGCCGCACTGAAAAACTGTTTTTT.

This clonotype showed up many times. The V call is TRBV12-3 or TRBV12-4, the J call TRBJ2-2; tentatively, D is TRBD2 (5 bases). The germline V and J ends were trimmed by 2 bases and 7 bases, with 17 bases remaining between them. CDR3 length: 16 amino acids. CDR3 coding DNA: TGTGCCAGCAGTTTACAGCTGAGGGCCATGAACGGGGAGCTGTTTTTT. Protein sequence: CASSLQLRAMNGELFF.

Turning to this clonotype: This probably arose from a read error, given a far larger clone one base away. J is TRBJ2-1 and V is TRBV11-3, with 7 positions matching TRBD1. Losses at the gene ends were 1 base for V and 10 bases for J; bases not matched to a gene: 4. Germline assignment: CDR1 SGHNT and CDR2 YENEEA. The CDR3 spans 13 residues. The CDR3 nucleotides read TGTGCCAGCAGCTTAGGGGACAGTTACGAGCAGTTCTTC. Its translation is CASSLGDSYEQFF. The full variable domain, its missing parts supplied by reference TRBV11-3 and TRBJ2-1, is EAGVVQSPRYKIIEKKQPVAFWCNPISGHNTLYWYLQNLGQGPELLIRYENEEAVDDSQLPKDRFSAERLKGVDSTLKIQPAELGDSAVYLCASSLGDSYEQFFGPGTRLTVL.

This clonotype was counted ten times or more. V and J are TRBV6-1 and TRBJ2-7, with D perhaps matching TRBD1 (6 bases). Germline V CDR1 and CDR2: MNHNS, SASEGT. V shed 6 bases and J shed 3 bases, with 18 bases lying between them. The CDR3 contains 15 residues. The CDR3, as DNA: TGTGCCAGCAGCAATCAGGGGCGTTTTGGCTACGAGCAGTACTTC. Translated: CASSNQGRFGYEQYF.

The J gene is TRBJ1-2, the V gene TRBV10-3; 11 nucleotides align to TRBD1. This CDR3 spans 17 amino acids. CDR1 is ENHRY and CDR2 is SYGVKD in the germline V gene. The V and J ends lost 0 bases and 2 bases, in that order; junction bases with no gene match: 5. CDR3 in DNA: TGTGCCATCAGTGAGTCTTTCGGGGACAGGGGGAACTATGGCTACACCTTC. It yields the protein CAISESFGDRGNYGYTF.

This clonotype was detected ten times or more. V is TRBV7-2 and J is TRBJ2-7; 7 nucleotides align to TRBD2. The CDR3 extends over 16 amino acids. The V gene's germline CDR1 is SGHTA and CDR2 FQGNSA. V gave up 5 bases and J gave up 4 bases; unmatched junction bases: 14. CDR3 protein: CASSPRGSGGTYEQYF. In nucleotides, the CDR3 is TGTGCCAGCAGCCCCAGAGGGTCGGGAGGAACATACGAGCAGTACTTC.

The chain has TRBV6-2 or TRBV6-3 and TRBJ2-7, with 7 bases lining up with TRBD2. The germline V gene encodes CDR1 MNHEY and CDR2 SVGEGT. The trim removed 5 bases at V and 3 bases at J, leaving 13 bases unmatched. This CDR3 region has 16 residues. CDR3 DNA: TGTGCCAGCAGTCGTAGGCCTAGCGGAACCTTCTACGAGCAGTACTTC. It is translated as CASSRRPSGTFYEQYF.

This clonotype appeared many times. This chain links TRBV24-1 with TRBJ2-3, with 11 bases matching TRBD2. V gave up 7 bases and J gave up 3 bases; unmatched junction bases: 5. The CDR3 contains 15 residues. Looked up from germline, CDR1 is KGHDR and CDR2 is SFDVKD. The CDR3 DNA follows: TGTGCCACCAGCACTAGCGGGAGCGGGACAGATACGCAGTATTTT. It encodes CATSTSGSGTDTQYF.